One sample yielded the 10 T cell receptor beta chains listed below, sequenced in a study of cytomegalovirus exposure and HLA in healthy donors. PCR amplification relied on 60 Vbeta primers (plus 13 Jbeta primers). Here immunoSEQ multiplex PCR was the method, and the copy in TCRdb shows in-frame clones only, minus some. The table lists fewer than 200,000 clones, 80% to 90% of them singletons. Sequenced: PBMCs. These receptors came from a woman aged 18 to 35 in good health and CMV-seronegative.

The chain combines TRBV7-2 with TRBJ2-7; 7 positions agree with TRBD2. The V gene's germline CDR1 is SGHTA and CDR2 FQGNSA. The CDR3 covers 19 residues. With V trimmed by 4 bases and J by 7 bases, 25 bases remained unmatched. CDR3 protein: CASSSPRRASGGTYWEQYF. The CDR3 DNA reads TGTGCCAGCAGCTCCCCTCGCAGAGCTAGCGGAGGGACTTATTGGGAGCAGTACTTC.

This clone has just a few counts. The chain links TRBV15 to TRBJ2-3, with D hard to call. Germline V lookup: CDR1 LNHNV, CDR2 YYDKDF (reference sequence). V lost 0 bases to trimming and J lost 2 bases, with 12 bases between them. This CDR3 has 16 amino acids. CDR3 in DNA: TGTGCCACCAGCAGAGATGGCAACAGCATCACAGATACGCAGTATTTT. Its protein is CATSRDGNSITDTQYF.

This clone has only one observation. V gene TRBV4-1 combines with J gene TRBJ2-6; TRBD1 matches at 9 bases. Trimming took 0 bases from V and 1 from J; bases not matched to a gene: 4. Per germline, CDR1 MGHRA and CDR2 YSYEKL. The CDR3 consists of 18 residues. The CDR3: CASSQEKGTGSGANVLTF. CDR3 DNA sequence: TGCGCCAGCAGCCAAGAAAAAGGGACAGGGTCTGGGGCCAACGTCCTGACTTTC.

CDR3 loop: CASSPLAAGGTDTQYF. The CDR3 DNA is TGCGCCAGCAGCCCTCTCGCAGCGGGAGGTACAGATACGCAGTATTTT. The rearrangement links TRBV5-1 to TRBJ2-3; 9 bases line up with TRBD2. The CDR3 sequence is 16 residues long. The germline V gene encodes CDR1 SGHRS and CDR2 YFSETQ. V was pared by 4 bases and J by 3 bases, with 9 bases of the junction left unmatched.

This clone came up once. The chain links TRBV10-3 to TRBJ2-5, with TRBD1 matching 8 bases. Germline-derived CDR1 and CDR2 are ENHRY and SYGVKD. V gave up 11 bases and J gave up 2 bases; unmatched junction bases: 7. The CDR3 sequence is 13 residues long. This chain's CDR3 is CAVTGGVQETQYF. The CDR3 DNA is TGTGCCGTTACAGGGGGTGTACAAGAGACCCAGTACTTC.

This clone was detected many times. This chain uses TRBV4-1 with TRBJ2-2; 8 bases fit TRBD1. The germline V gene has CDR1 MGHRA and CDR2 YSYEKL. The CDR3 is 14 residues long. After removal of 6 bases from V and 6 bases from J, the junction contained 6 bases not matched to a gene. The CDR3 is CASRGQGESGELFF. As DNA, the CDR3 is TGCGCCAGCAGAGGACAGGGCGAATCCGGGGAGCTGTTTTTT.

The chain links TRBV19 to TRBJ2-5; possible D gene TRBD2, 7 bases. Trimming shortened V by 4 bases and J by 7 bases, and 19 bases separated the two germline ends. In germline, CDR1 is LNHDA, CDR2 SQIVND (reference sequence). The CDR3 contains 15 residues. The CDR3 region has the DNA TGTGCCAGTAGTACCCAAGGAGGGGAGGGGGTGACCCAGTACTTC. This gives the protein CASSTQGGEGVTQYF.

The gene calls are TRBV11-3 and TRBJ2-1; TRBD1 aligns across 8 bases. Germline CDR1 reads SGHNT; CDR2 reads YENEEA. V lost 5 bases, J lost 3 bases, and 6 bases stayed unmatched. The CDR3 is 15 amino acids. The CDR3 loop is CASSARTGIYNEQFF. The DNA for the CDR3 is TGTGCCAGCAGCGCCAGGACAGGGATCTACAATGAGCAGTTCTTC.

The genes are TRBV19 and TRBJ2-1; 11 nucleotides match TRBD2. The V segment lost 4 bases and the J segment 7 bases; nucleotides outside the gene matches: 9. The CDR3 contains 16 residues. The germline CDR1 and CDR2 sequences are LNHDA and SQIVND (reference sequence). DNA of the CDR3: TGTGCCAGTAGTACCCCCGGGACTAGCGGACCAAATGAGCAGTTCTTC. It translates to CASSTPGTSGPNEQFF.

The DNA for the CDR3 is TGTGCCAGCAGTTTAGCGGGAGGGAACTCCTACGAGCAGTACTTC. Translated: CASSLAGGNSYEQYF. The chain links TRBV28 to TRBJ2-7; 9 nucleotides align to TRBD2. The CDR3 is 15 amino acids. CDR1 is MDHEN and CDR2 is SYDVKM in the germline V gene. Unmatched junction bases numbered 2, after V lost 2 bases and J lost 0 bases.